This T cell receptor (beta chain) was obtained from a study of PD-L1 blockade in urothelial cancer. This CDR3 contains 15 residues. Trimming cost V 5 bases and J 8 bases, with 21 bases left between them. Germline loops: CDR1 MNHNS, CDR2 SASEGT. This table comes from immunoSEQ multiplex PCR, and its TCRdb copy is limited to in-frame clones, with some not included. The table shows some 29,000 clones, with about 87% occurring only once. This sequence was found in a man aged 45-65 years with urothelial cancer. Sequencing was performed on PBMCs, taken around atezolizumab (anti-PD-L1) treatment. The rearrangement uses TRBV6-1 and TRBJ1-2; tentative D call: TRBD1 (6 bases). The CDR3 loop reads CASSSREDSYGGYTF. The DNA of the CDR3 is TGTGCCAGCAGTTCCCGCGAGGACAGCTATGGAGGCTACACCTTC.